A selection of T cell receptor beta chains follows, all from one sample in a study of PD-1 blockade in classical Hodgkin lymphoma. Some clones are missing from TCRdb's copy, which holds only in-frame ones; the method was immunoSEQ multiplex PCR. The sample holds some 35,000 clones, around 89% seen once. Sequenced: CD4+ T cells from blood. The receptors derive from a human donor with classical Hodgkin lymphoma. Both conserved end residues are part of each CDR3. D genes are given only for firm matches. Some rows mark clone size as missing; the rest say once, few, many or name a class of expanded clone.

v_call	clone_size	cdr3_length	j_call	d_call	cdr3_aa	cdr3_nt
TRBV29-1	NA	14	TRBJ2-2	NA	CSVEERRNTGELFF	TGCAGCGTTGAAGAGCGACGAAACACCGGGGAGCTGTTTTTT
TRBV6-1	NA	18	TRBJ1-6	NA	CASIDRGNHRVRNSPLHF	TGTGCCAGCATTGATCGGGGTAACCACAGGGTACGGAATTCACCCCTCCACTTT
TRBV5-5	NA	13	TRBJ2-1	NA	CASSTGAYNEQFF	TGTGCCAGCAGTACCGGGGCCTACAATGAGCAGTTCTTC
TRBV11-2	NA	16	TRBJ2-2	TRBD1	CASSMGQPTPTGELFF	TGTGCCAGCAGCATGGGACAGCCGACCCCCACCGGGGAGCTGTTTTTT
TRBV7-9	NA	12	TRBJ1-2	NA	CASSWRSYGYTF	TGTGCCAGCAGCTGGCGGAGCTATGGCTACACCTTC
TRBV30	NA	15	TRBJ2-3	TRBD2	CAWRGTSGKADTQYF	TGTGCCTGGAGGGGGACTAGCGGGAAGGCAGATACGCAGTATTTT
TRBV7-9	NA	14	TRBJ2-5	NA	CASSSQTVQETQYF	TGTGCCAGCAGCTCACAGACAGTACAAGAGACCCAGTACTTC
TRBV7-2	NA	15	TRBJ2-1	TRBD1	CASKPDRGSYNEQFF	TGTGCCAGCAAACCCGACAGGGGCTCCTACAATGAGCAGTTCTTC
TRBV29-1	NA	11	TRBJ1-2	NA	CSVENIYGYTF	TGCAGCGTCGAAAATATCTATGGCTACACCTTC
TRBV28	NA	15	TRBJ2-7	NA	CASSAPRGTSYEQYF	TGTGCCAGCAGTGCGCCCCGAGGGACTTCCTACGAGCAGTACTTC
TRBV7-9	once	14	TRBJ2-1	NA	CASSLSGADGEQFF	TGTGCCAGCAGCTTATCGGGAGCGGACGGTGAGCAGTTCTTC
TRBV7-2	NA	15	TRBJ2-7	TRBD1	CASSFPRDRGHEQYF	TGTGCCAGCAGCTTTCCCCGGGACAGGGGTCACGAGCAGTACTTC
TRBV6-6	NA	14	TRBJ1-1	NA	CASSLIFGNTEAFF	TGTGCCAGCAGTCTAATTTTTGGAAACACTGAAGCTTTCTTT
TRBV28	once	14	TRBJ2-3	NA	CASSPQGPITTQYF	TGTGCCAGCAGTCCCCAAGGTCCCATAACTACGCAGTATTTT
TRBV7-2	NA	15	TRBJ2-3	TRBD1	CASSLGGQGTDTQYF	TGTGCCAGCAGCTTAGGGGGACAGGGCACAGATACGCAGTATTTT
TRBV7-9	NA	12	TRBJ2-3	NA	CASSPVTDTQYF	TGTGCCAGCAGCCCTGTCACAGATACGCAGTATTTT
TRBV6-6	NA	16	TRBJ2-2	NA	CASSPYDREDTGELFF	TGTGCCAGCAGTCCCTATGACAGGGAGGACACCGGGGAGCTGTTTTTT
TRBV5-5	NA	12	TRBJ2-5	NA	CASSLKGETQYF	TGTGCCAGCAGCCTTAAAGGGGAGACCCAGTACTTC
TRBV5-1	NA	13	TRBJ2-5	NA	CASQWGSQETQYF	TGCGCCAGCCAATGGGGCTCCCAAGAGACCCAGTACTTC
TRBV19	once	16	TRBJ1-5	NA	CASRETGQISNQPQHF	TGTGCCAGTAGAGAGACAGGCCAGATATCAAATCAGCCCCAGCATTTT
TRBV11-3	NA	18	TRBJ2-3	TRBD1	CASSLYGTGISGTDTQYF	TGTGCCAGCAGCTTATACGGGACAGGCATCTCCGGCACAGATACGCAGTATTTT
TRBV27	NA	16	TRBJ2-3	TRBD2	CASSFSGTSGVDTQYF	TGTGCCAGCAGTTTTTCGGGGACTAGCGGAGTAGATACGCAGTATTTT
TRBV2	NA	14	TRBJ2-7	NA	CASSRTGLVYEQYF	TGTGCCAGCAGCCGGACGGGTTTAGTTTACGAGCAGTACTTC
TRBV19	NA	15	TRBJ1-2	NA	CASSIPLGGVNGYTF	TGTGCCAGTAGTATACCCCTCGGGGGGGTGAATGGCTACACCTTC
TRBV7-6	NA	13	TRBJ2-7	NA	CASSYGTLDEQYF	TGTGCCAGCAGCTACGGGACTCTAGACGAGCAGTACTTC